This T cell receptor beta chain derives from a study of blood T cell repertoires in COVID-19. Trimming left V 5 bases short and J 0 bases short, with 14 bases between. CDR3 length equals 16 residues. CDR1 and CDR2 from the germline V gene are SEHNR and FQNEAQ (reference sequence). TCRdb's table, derived via immunoSEQ multiplex PCR, lists solely in-frame clones and lacks some. Of roughly 200,000 clones in the sample, 75% to 90% were seen once. Sequenced material: peripheral blood. The receptor's source is a woman older than 75 with COVID-19, enrolled during active disease. The chain recombines TRBV7-9 with TRBJ1-3; possible D gene TRBD1, 6 bases. CDR3 DNA sequence: TGTGCCAGCAGCGGGGGGGCAGCCTACTCTGGAAACACCATATATTTT. It specifies CASSGGAAYSGNTIYF. The whole variable domain, filled in from reference TRBV7-9 and TRBJ1-3, reads DTGVSQNPRHKITKRGQNVTFRCDPISEHNRLYWYRQTLGQGPEFLTYFQNEAQLEKSRLLSDRFSAERPKGSFSTLEIQRTEQGDSAMYLCASSGGAAYSGNTIYFGEGSWLTVV.